This T cell receptor beta chain was observed in a study of CD8 T cells in ankylosing spondylitis. Whole-study results and caveats: It was reported that disease-linked clones were significantly enriched in matched ankylosing spondylitis synovial fluid. Reactive arthritis synovial fluid and blood previously showed some of these motif variants. Ankylosing spondylitis blood appeared to be characterized by a TCR beta motif of 8 or 9 highly homologous variants.

A quantitative 5'-RACE method, one with molecular barcodes, was used to make TCR beta libraries. TCRdb processed the 5' RACE reads anew with MiXCR; each CDR3 protein has one entry. The sample consists of over 110,000 distinct CDR3 sequences, roughly 7.7% of them appearing once. Germline V gene data show CDR1 as ENHRY and CDR2 as SYGVKD. V shed 3 bases and J 6 bases; nucleotides not matched to a gene: 8. CDR3 length: 16 residues. With regard to this clonotype: What it binds is unknown.

The clonotype was recovered from a male donor with ankylosing spondylitis. Sequenced material: synovial fluid, either unsorted or a sorted T cell fraction (not recorded which). The genes are TRBV10-3 and TRBJ2-5, with 12 bases fitting TRBD2. The CDR3 loop reads CAISDLAGGPEKTQYF. Written as DNA, the CDR3 is TGTGCCATCAGTGATCTAGCGGGGGGGCCAGAAAAGACCCAGTACTTC.